These 26 T cell receptor beta chains share one sample of origin, sequenced in a study of T cells in localized non-small cell lung cancer. The table came from immunoSEQ multiplex PCR; TCRdb's copy has only in-frame clones and leaves some out. Of 70,000 to 95,000 clones listed, about nine tenths are singletons. This sample comprised PBMCs, obtained before any cancer treatment. These receptors were obtained from a woman aged 35-75 years with stage II squamous cell lung carcinoma.

The chain joins TRBV28 to TRBJ2-7; 9 bases line up with TRBD1. The germline gives CDR1 MDHEN, CDR2 SYDVKM. With V trimmed by 7 bases and J by 6 bases, 19 bases remained unmatched. This CDR3 has 17 residues. DNA of the CDR3: TGTGCCAGCACCGTTGAGAGGGGACAGGGTCGTTACGGCGAGCAGTACTTC. It encodes CASTVERGQGRYGEQYF.

The chain uses TRBV19 and TRBJ2-7, with TRBD2 matching over 9 bases. Unmatched junction bases numbered 2, after V lost 5 bases and J lost 3 bases. Germline CDR1 is LNHDA and CDR2 is SQIVND (reference sequence). This CDR3 spans 13 amino acids. The CDR3 loop is CASSPSGNYEQYF. The CDR3, as DNA: TGTGCCAGTAGTCCTAGCGGGAACTACGAGCAGTACTTC.

This clone was found once. This chain links TRBV7-7 with TRBJ2-1; D is perhaps TRBD1 (5 bases). The germline CDR1 and CDR2 sequences are SSHAT and FNYEAQ (reference sequence). V dropped 5 bases and J dropped 7 bases, with 12 bases sitting between them. The length of the CDR3 is 13 residues. DNA of the CDR3: TGTGCCAGCAGCCAGGACACAAAAAATGAGCAGTTCTTC. Protein product: CASSQDTKNEQFF.

The chain links TRBV6-1 to TRBJ2-7, with a possible D match to TRBD2 (5 bases). The CDR3 sequence is 15 residues long. Per the germline V gene, CDR1 is MNHNS and CDR2 is SASEGT. The V end was cut by 5 bases, the J end by 3 bases, with 17 bases between. CDR3: CASSFGELFNYEQYF. As DNA, the CDR3 is TGTGCCAGCAGTTTTGGGGAGCTCTTCAACTACGAGCAGTACTTC.

This clone was counted only a few times. The chain recombines TRBV9 with TRBJ1-2; no clear D gene. CDR3 length: 13 amino acids. The germline CDR1 and CDR2 sequences are SGDLS and YYNGEE. Trimming took 4 bases from V and 7 from J, leaving 14 bases between them. In DNA, the CDR3 is TGTGCCAGCAGCCCACCGACGGTGGGTGGCTACACCTTC. Translated: CASSPPTVGGYTF.

The rearrangement links TRBV19 to TRBJ1-1; D ambiguous. The V and J ends lost 8 bases and 9 bases respectively, with 13 bases between them. CDR3 length: 11 residues. CDR1 is LNHDA and CDR2 is SQIVND in the germline V gene (reference sequence). The CDR3 loop is CASVGGLQAFF. CDR3 sequence (DNA): TGTGCCAGTGTGGGTGGGCTCCAAGCTTTCTTT.

The rearrangement uses TRBV10-3 and TRBJ1-1; unclear D gene. Germline CDR1 and CDR2: ENHRY and SYGVKD. The CDR3 spans 14 residues. Trimming pared 4 bases from V and 1 base from J, leaving 10 bases between. CDR3 region: CAISGSMTNTEAFF. In nucleotides, the CDR3 is TGTGCCATCAGTGGAAGTATGACGAACACTGAAGCTTTCTTT.

This rearrangement joins TRBV9 to TRBJ2-7, with 13 nucleotides matching TRBD2. Germline CDR1 SGDLS, CDR2 YYNGEE. Trimming took 4 bases from V and 3 from J; bases not matched to a gene: 7. There are 16 residues in the CDR3. For the CDR3, the DNA is TGTGCCAGCAGCCCCGGACTAGCGGGGGCCTACTACGAGCAGTACTTC. Amino acids: CASSPGLAGAYYEQYF.

The chain recombines TRBV28 with TRBJ2-7, with a tentative D call TRBD1 (5 bases). The CDR3 is 12 amino acids. With 6 bases removed from V and 5 bases from J, the gap between germline ends came to 11 bases. CDR1 and CDR2 (germline): MDHEN, SYDVKM. For the CDR3, the DNA is TGTGCCAGCAGCTTAACAGGAAACGAGCAGTACTTC. Encoded protein: CASSLTGNEQYF. The variable domain in full, with the rest retrieved from reference TRBV28 and TRBJ2-7, is DVKVTQSSRYLVKRTGEKVFLECVQDMDHENMFWYRQDPGLGLRLIYFSYDVKMKEKGDIPEGYSVSREKKERFSLILESASTNQTSMYLCASSLTGNEQYFGPGTRLTVT.

The chain has TRBV27 and TRBJ1-1, with D unresolved. Trimming removed 3 bases from V and 1 base from J, with 6 bases in between. The germline V gene encodes CDR1 MNHEY and CDR2 SMNVEV (reference sequence). The CDR3 is 13 residues long. The chain's CDR3 is CASSFFENTEAFF. The CDR3 DNA sequence: TGTGCCAGCAGTTTTTTCGAGAACACTGAAGCTTTCTTT.

The sample holds one count of this clone. The rearrangement joins TRBV6-5 to TRBJ2-5, with unresolved D. The germline CDR1 and CDR2 sequences are MNHEY and SVGAGI. The CDR3 runs 12 residues. V was clipped by 4 bases and J by 3 bases, with 6 bases between them. CDR3 loop: CASSSRKETQYF. The CDR3, as DNA: TGTGCCAGCAGTTCGCGTAAAGAGACCCAGTACTTC.

The chain joins TRBV4-1 to TRBJ1-1, with D unclear. The CDR3 has 13 amino acids. Germline CDR1 reads MGHRA; CDR2 reads YSYEKL. The V gene lost 4 bases and the J gene lost 0 bases, with 6 bases spanning the gap. The CDR3 is CASSLTMNTEAFF. In DNA form, the CDR3 reads TGCGCCAGCAGCCTAACTATGAACACTGAAGCTTTCTTT.

V gene TRBV7-2 combines with J gene TRBJ1-1; maybe TRBD1 (6 bases). CDR1 is SGHTA and CDR2 is FQGNSA in the germline V gene. The CDR3 consists of 13 residues. Trimming pared 3 bases from V and 10 bases from J, leaving 15 bases between. The CDR3 is CASSFPRTGAAFF. CDR3 bases: TGTGCCAGCAGCTTCCCCAGGACGGGGGCAGCTTTCTTT. Together with reference TRBV7-2 and TRBJ1-1, the CDR3 gives the full variable domain: GAGVSQSPSNKVTEKGKDVELRCDPISGHTALYWYRQSLGQGLEFLIYFQGNSAPDKSGLPSDRFSAERTGGSVSTLTIQRTQQEDSAVYLCASSFPRTGAAFFGQGTRLTVV.

The J gene is TRBJ2-7, the V gene TRBV10-1; the D is unclear. V lost 9 bases and J lost 0, with 12 bases in between. CDR3 length: 13 amino acids. The germline gives CDR1 WNHNN, CDR2 SYGVQD (reference sequence). The CDR3 sequence: CASSPGPSYEQYF. DNA for the CDR3: TGCGCCAGTTCACCGGGCCCCTCCTACGAGCAGTACTTC.

The chain carries TRBV6-4 and TRBJ2-6, with D tentatively TRBD1 or TRBD2 (6 bases each). The CDR3 spans 17 residues. Germline V gene lookup returns CDR1 MRHNA and CDR2 SNTAGT. Trimming removed 2 bases from V and 2 bases from J, with 13 bases in between. CDR3 loop: CASSDGGLRTGANVLTF. In DNA form, the CDR3 reads TGTGCCAGCAGTGACGGGGGGCTAAGGACTGGGGCCAACGTCCTGACTTTC.

CDR3 nucleotide sequence: TGTGCCAGCAGTGGTTTGGTATCCCAAGAGACCCAGTACTTC. Amino acids: CASSGLVSQETQYF. The chain combines TRBV2 with TRBJ2-5; D call uncertain. Germline lookup yields CDR1 SNHLY and CDR2 FYNNEI. Trimming pared 4 bases from V and 1 base from J, leaving 10 bases between. The CDR3 contains 14 residues.

The rearrangement uses TRBV29-1 and TRBJ1-4; D is ambiguous. The CDR3 spans 11 residues. Germline loops: CDR1 SQVTM, CDR2 ANQGSEA. Trimming pared 0 bases from V and 7 bases from J, leaving 3 bases between. CDR3 DNA: TGCAGCGTTGAAGATGGTGAAAAACTGTTTTTT. Its protein product is CSVEDGEKLFF. Combining the CDR3 with reference TRBV29-1 and TRBJ1-4 gives the whole variable domain SAVISQKPSRDICQRGTSLTIQCQVDSQVTMMFWYRQQPGQSLTLIATANQGSEATYESGFVIDKFPISRPNLTFSTLTVSNMSPEDSSIYLCSVEDGEKLFFGSGTQLSVL.

The chain is built from TRBV5-1 and TRBJ2-7; maybe TRBD2 (6 bases). The V gene's germline CDR1 is SGHRS and CDR2 YFSETQ. The CDR3 extends over 13 amino acids. Trimming removed 2 bases at V and 1 base at J, with 7 bases between. CDR3 loop: CASSFAGSYEQYF. The DNA of the CDR3 is TGCGCCAGCAGCTTCGCGGGGTCCTACGAGCAGTACTTC.

The chain combines TRBV10-2 with TRBJ2-5, with D uncertain. The CDR3 sequence is 14 residues long. CDR1 is WSHSY and CDR2 is SAAADI in the germline V gene. The V and J ends lost 2 bases and 2 bases respectively, with 9 bases between them. The CDR3 protein is CASSEPGQQETQYF. CDR3 bases: TGCGCCAGCAGTGAGCCGGGCCAGCAAGAGACCCAGTACTTC.

The J gene is TRBJ1-1, the V gene TRBV30; D is uncertain. V was clipped by 5 bases and J by 4 bases, with 11 bases between them. The CDR3 contains 12 residues. Per the germline V gene, CDR1 is GTSNPN and CDR2 is SVGIG (reference sequence). Here the CDR3 DNA reads TGTGCCTGGGAGAGGGTTGGCACTGAAGCTTTCTTT. It translates to CAWERVGTEAFF.

The chain joins TRBV9 to TRBJ1-1; D might be TRBD1 (6 bases). Trimming took 5 bases from V and 2 from J, leaving 13 bases between them. CDR1 SGDLS and CDR2 YYNGEE come from the germline V gene. The CDR3 sequence is 14 residues long. The chain's CDR3 is CASRTGGANTEAFF. The CDR3 nucleotides read TGTGCCAGCAGAACCGGGGGGGCCAACACTGAAGCTTTCTTT.

The chain joins TRBV10-3 to TRBJ1-5; D unresolved. CDR3 length: 12 amino acids. V was clipped by 10 bases and J by 3 bases, with 10 bases between them. The V gene's germline CDR1 is ENHRY and CDR2 SYGVKD. CDR3 residues: CATGQYNQPQHF. CDR3 in DNA: TGTGCCACTGGGCAGTACAATCAGCCCCAGCATTTT.

This clone has a single count. The rearrangement joins TRBV6-1 to TRBJ2-3; 10 bases agree with TRBD1. The CDR3 spans 15 residues. The junction had 6 bases not matched to a gene; V was cut back by 6 bases and J by 3 bases. The germline gives CDR1 MNHNS, CDR2 SASEGT. The chain's CDR3 is CASRPGQGRTDTQYF. The DNA of the CDR3 is TGTGCCAGCAGGCCGGGACAGGGGAGAACAGATACGCAGTATTTT.

The chain uses TRBV19 and TRBJ2-3, with D possibly TRBD2 on 6 matching bases. Deletions cut 6 bases from V and 2 bases from J, with 15 bases between. This CDR3 has 15 amino acids. Germline V gene data show CDR1 as LNHDA and CDR2 as SQIVND (reference sequence). The CDR3 spells CASRRTAGNTDTQYF. The DNA for the CDR3 is TGTGCCAGTAGGCGGACGGCGGGAAACACAGATACGCAGTATTTT.

The V gene is TRBV6-1, the J gene TRBJ1-4, with D uncertain. The CDR3 loop spans 13 amino acids. Germline assignment: CDR1 MNHNS and CDR2 SASEGT. Trimming removed 7 bases at V and 3 bases at J, with 9 bases between. The CDR3: CASNGYANEKLFF. The CDR3 bases are TGTGCCAGCAATGGGTACGCTAATGAAAAACTGTTTTTT.

The rearrangement links TRBV6-1 to TRBJ1-5; TRBD1 is a possible D gene (5 bases). The CDR3 extends over 14 amino acids. V was shortened by 7 bases and J by 4 bases, with 14 bases between the two germline ends. Germline V gene data show CDR1 as MNHNS and CDR2 as SASEGT. The CDR3 DNA reads TGTGCCAGCACCAGCCCGGGGCAGAATCAGCCCCAGCATTTT. Translated, it gives CASTSPGQNQPQHF.